What follows are 22 T cell receptor delta chains derived from one specimen sequenced in a study of gamma-delta chains in newborns, infants, children. With CATT, TCRdb re-called clones from the reads. Here the sample spans some 1,700 delta-chain clones, around 1.1% being singletons. The sample was blood. Receptors originate from a child who was a newborn, infant or young child, either healthy, febrile or measles-vaccinated (not recorded which).

This clone was recorded a few times. Translating this DNA gives a protein that differs at residue 4 from the TCRdb one, which belongs to a much larger clone; a read error is likely, and the protein shown is this translation. The rearrangement links TRDV2 to TRDJ1, with D possibly being TRDD3 (6 bases). CDR3 length equals 18 residues. CDR1 GEAIGNYY and CDR2 EKD come from the germline V gene. The V and J ends lost 5 bases and 0 bases respectively, with 24 bases between them. CDR3 loop: CACVSLRPVGADTDKLIF. CDR3 in DNA: TGTGCCTGTGTCTCACTACGTCCGGTGGGGGCCGACACCGATAAACTCATCTTT.

There are a few counts of this clone. A single base is all that separates this from a far larger clone, so a read error is likely. This specimen includes other DNA sequences encoding the same CDR3. The chain links TRDV2 to TRDJ3; 8 positions agree with TRDD3. The CDR3 is 19 amino acids. Germline V gene lookup returns CDR1 GEAIGNYY and CDR2 EKD. In nucleotides, the CDR3 is TGCGCCTGTGACACCGCGGGGGATAGTGGGTCCTGGGACACCCGACAGATGTTTTTC. Its translation: CACDTAGDSGSWDTRQMFF.

The V gene is TRDV2, the J gene TRDJ3; 10 bases map to TRDD3. With V trimmed by 1 base and J by 0 bases, 11 bases remained unmatched. The CDR3 spans 21 residues. Looked up from germline, CDR1 is GEAIGNYY and CDR2 is EKD. CDR3 DNA sequence: TGTGCCTGTGACACGGTTAGGGGGGATACGCCTAGCTCCTGGGACACCCGACAGATGTTTTTC. Residues: CACDTVRGDTPSSWDTRQMFF.

On this clone itself: The TCRdb record carries a much larger clone's protein, which differs from this DNA's translation at residue 12; a read error is the likely cause, and the protein listed here is the DNA translation. The rearrangement joins TRDV2 to TRDJ1; possible D gene TRDD3, 5 bases. Germline CDR1 is GEAIGNYY and CDR2 is EKD. The CDR3 runs 15 residues. CDR3 residues: CACDTLGPNTDNLIF. The DNA for the CDR3 is TGTGCCTGTGACACTCTGGGCCCGAACACCGATAACCTCATCTTT.

Comment on this clone: A far larger clone differs by one base, so this is likely a read error. Other DNA sequences in this sample translate to the same CDR3. The V call is TRDV2, the J call TRDJ2; D perhaps matches TRDD3 (6 bases). Germline V lookup: CDR1 GEAIGNYY, CDR2 EKD. The CDR3 totals 15 residues. Trimming stripped 0 bases from V and 10 bases from J, with 17 bases between. The CDR3 here is CACDTVGASGEQLFF. In DNA form, the CDR3 reads TGTGCCTGTGACACCGTGGGGGCCTCTGGAGAACAACTCTTCTTT.

A few counts support this clone. The protein held in TCRdb is that of a much larger clone and does not match this DNA's translation at residue 15, likely because of a read error; the protein shown is translated from the DNA. The V and J genes are TRDV2 and TRDJ3; 13 bases fit TRDD3. This CDR3 region has 21 residues. Germline V lookup: CDR1 GEAIGNYY, CDR2 EKD. CDR3 nucleotides: TGTGCCTGTGACTCCATTACTGGGGGATACGAAACGGATTGGGGCACCCGACAGATGTTTTTC. Amino acid sequence: CACDSITGGYETDWGTRQMFF.

On this clone: The TCRdb record carries a much larger clone's protein, which differs from this DNA's translation at residue 16; a read error is the likely cause, and the protein listed here is the DNA translation. This sequence joins TRDV2 and TRDJ1; TRDD3 aligns across 11 bases. The germline gives CDR1 GEAIGNYY, CDR2 EKD. Losses at the gene ends were 0 bases for V and 13 bases for J; bases not matched to a gene: 24. The CDR3 runs to 19 residues. Written as DNA, the CDR3 is TGTGCCTGTGACACCTATCTCGAGTACTGGGGGATAGTGAGCGATGAACCCATCTTT. This gives the protein CACDTYLEYWGIVSDEPIF.

This clone has more than one count but fewer than ten. TCRdb lists the protein of a much larger clone for this DNA, which differs at residue 14, so this is likely a read error; the protein given here is translated from the DNA itself. The chain recombines TRDV2 with TRDJ3, with D possibly matching TRDD3 (6 bases). This CDR3 spans 17 amino acids. Germline V gene lookup returns CDR1 GEAIGNYY and CDR2 EKD. The CDR3 here is CACDTVLGSWDTRHMFF. CDR3 bases: TGTGCCTGTGACACCGTACTGGGCTCCTGGGACACCCGACATATGTTTTTC.

This clone turned up a few times. This is likely an artifact of a read error, given a far larger clone one base away. At the DNA level, this CDR3 is encoded by other sequences in the same sample as well. The V and J genes are TRDV2 and TRDJ1; no clear D. Trimming removed 4 bases from V and 3 bases from J, with 11 bases in between. Per germline, CDR1 GEAIGNYY and CDR2 EKD. The CDR3 covers 13 residues. The CDR3 DNA follows: TGTGCCTGTGATCGATTAGGGTCCGATAAACTCATCTTT. Protein product: CACDRLGSDKLIF.

By share of the sample, this clone is medium-sized. TCRdb has a much larger clone's protein, which differs at residue 10 from the translation of this DNA, likely because of a read error; what is shown is the protein translated from the DNA. CDR3 bases: TGTGCCTGTGACACTCTGGGCCCGAACGCCGATAAACTCATCTTT. It specifies CACDTLGPNADKLIF. The chain recombines TRDV2 with TRDJ1; D perhaps matches TRDD3 (5 bases). The CDR3 has 15 residues. Trimming shortened V by 1 base and J by 3 bases, and 14 bases separated the two germline ends. Looked up from germline, CDR1 is GEAIGNYY and CDR2 is EKD.

This clone was recorded a few times. The protein given by TCRdb reflects a much larger clone and differs at residue 11 from this DNA's translation, likely from a read error; the protein shown is the DNA's translation. This rearrangement joins TRDV2 to TRDJ1; TRDD3 matches 9 bases. The V gene's germline CDR1 is GEAIGNYY and CDR2 EKD. Trimming took 0 bases from V and 5 from J; bases not matched to a gene: 18. This CDR3 has 19 residues. CDR3 loop: CACDTVDWGSLRQEDKLIF. In nucleotides, the CDR3 is TGTGCCTGTGACACCGTCGACTGGGGGAGCCTAAGACAAGAGGATAAACTCATCTTT.

As for this clone: Translating this DNA gives a protein that differs at residue 10 from the TCRdb one, which belongs to a much larger clone; a read error is likely, and the protein shown is this translation. The chain recombines TRDV1 with TRDJ1; 7 bases map to TRDD3. The CDR3 is 19 residues long. CDR1 TSWWSYY and CDR2 QGS come from the germline V gene. With 0 bases clipped from V and 0 bases from J, the junction kept 13 bases outside the gene matches. Written as DNA, the CDR3 is TGTGCTCTTGGGGAACTAGGTACTGGGGAATACTTGTACACCGATAAACTCATCTTT. The encoded protein is CALGELGTGEYLYTDKLIF.

There are a few counts of this clone. This DNA's translation and the protein TCRdb lists, from a much larger clone, do not match at residue 11, likely due to a read error; the protein shown is translated from the DNA. The rearrangement joins TRDV2 to TRDJ1; TRDD3 matches at 8 bases. The length of the CDR3 is 16 residues. Trimming cost V 0 bases and J 3 bases; bases outside gene matches: 8. CDR1 and CDR2 from the germline V gene are GEAIGNYY and EKD. Written as DNA, the CDR3 is TGTGCCTGTGACACCGTTGGGGGATCGGACGCCGATAAACTCATCTTT. Protein: CACDTVGGSDADKLIF.

Points on this clone: For this DNA, TCRdb reports the protein of a much larger clone, which diverges at residue 5, most likely from a read error; the protein presented here is translated directly from the DNA. V gene TRDV2 combines with J gene TRDJ3; D possibly corresponds to TRDD3 (6 bases). The CDR3 spans 17 residues. Germline values: CDR1 GEAIGNYY, CDR2 EKD. Trimming left V 3 bases short and J 0 bases short, with 11 bases between. The CDR3 DNA reads TGTGCCTGTGACTCCGTACTGGGCTCCTGGGACACCCGACAGATGTTTTTC. Its translation is CACDSVLGSWDTRQMFF.

Turning to this clone: TCRdb's protein, taken from a much larger clone, differs from this DNA's translation at residue 13, likely owing to a read error; the protein displayed comes from the DNA. The V gene is TRDV2, the J gene TRDJ3; 13 nucleotides align to TRDD3. Germline CDR1 and CDR2: GEAIGNYY and EKD. This CDR3 spans 21 amino acids. The trim removed 3 bases at V and 4 bases at J, leaving 14 bases unmatched. CDR3 region: CACDSITGGYETGWDTRQMFF. CDR3 nucleotides: TGTGCCTGTGACTCCATTACTGGGGGATACGAAACGGGTTGGGACACCCGACAGATGTTTTTC.

As for this clone: This probably arose from a read error, given a far larger clone one base away. Other DNA sequences of this sample code for an identical CDR3. The genes are TRDV2 and TRDJ1; 10 positions match TRDD3. Germline V gene data show CDR1 as GEAIGNYY and CDR2 as EKD. The CDR3 covers 17 residues. CDR3 nucleotide sequence: TGTGCCTGTGACAAACTGGGGGATCCGTCGTACACCGATAAGCTCATCTTT. Amino acid sequence: CACDKLGDPSYTDKLIF.

A note on this clone: Only one base separates this from a far larger clonotype, so it likely reflects a read error. This same CDR3 is encoded by further DNA sequences in the sample. The chain recombines TRDV2 with TRDJ1; TRDD3 aligns across 8 bases. Per the germline V gene, CDR1 is GEAIGNYY and CDR2 is EKD. CDR3 length: 17 amino acids. Germline trimming cut 3 bases from V and 0 bases from J; bases unmatched to any gene: 11. The CDR3 DNA sequence: TGTGCCTGTGACGAAGTACTGGGGGCACCGTACACCGATAAACTCATCTTT. As protein: CACDEVLGAPYTDKLIF.

This clone was found a few times. A far larger clone is off by one base, so a read error is likely. Other DNA variants within this sample encode the same CDR3. J is TRDJ1 and V is TRDV2; 7 bases align to TRDD3. Trimming at V came to 1 base and at J to 0 bases, leaving 7 bases not matched to a gene. Germline-derived CDR1 and CDR2 are GEAIGNYY and EKD. The CDR3 runs to 16 residues. For the CDR3, the DNA is TGTGCCTGTGACACTGTAGAAGGGGGATACACCGATAAACTCATCTTT. It yields the protein CACDTVEGGYTDKLIF.

Only a few counts were recorded for this clone. Translating this DNA gives a protein that differs at residue 8 from the TCRdb one, which belongs to a much larger clone; a read error is likely, and the protein shown is this translation. The rearrangement joins TRDV2 to TRDJ3, with D maybe TRDD3 (6 bases). Trimming shortened V by 2 bases and J by 0 bases, and 13 bases separated the two germline ends. Germline V gene data show CDR1 as GEAIGNYY and CDR2 as EKD. The CDR3 has 18 residues. CDR3 sequence reads: CACDNTGRYSWDTRQMFF. The CDR3 DNA reads TGTGCCTGTGACAATACTGGGCGATACTCCTGGGACACCCGACAGATGTTTTTC.

This clone has just a few counts. TCRdb records a much larger clone's protein for this DNA, with a difference at residue 12 that likely arises from a read error; the protein given is the translation of the DNA. This chain joins TRDV2 and TRDJ2; tentatively, D is TRDD2 or TRDD3 (6 bases each). From germline, CDR1 is GEAIGNYY and CDR2 EKD. The CDR3 sequence is 15 residues long. The CDR3 DNA is TGTGCCTGTGACTCGCTCCTACCTGGGGCAGCACCACTCTTCTTT. Translated: CACDSLLPGAAPLFF.

As to this clone: The protein TCRdb gives is from a much larger clone and does not agree with this DNA's translation at residue 8, likely a read error; the protein shown here comes from the DNA. CDR3 loop: CACDRLGFDKLIF. CDR3 DNA: TGTGCCTGTGATCGATTAGGCTTCGATAAACTCATCTTT. This chain uses TRDV2 with TRDJ1; no definite D call. Looked up from germline, CDR1 is GEAIGNYY and CDR2 is EKD. The CDR3 spans 13 residues. Between the trimmed V and J ends, which lost 4 bases and 4 bases, there was a span of 12 bases.

This clone is termed medium-sized. This may come from a read error, since a much larger clone is one base off. The chain joins TRDV2 to TRDJ3; 11 bases fit TRDD3. The CDR3 consists of 19 residues. Germline CDR1 is GEAIGNYY and CDR2 is EKD. CDR3 protein: CACDMVLGDTSWDIRQMFF. For the CDR3, the DNA is TGTGCCTGTGACATGGTTCTGGGGGATACCTCCTGGGACATCCGACAGATGTTTTTC.